The 7 T cell receptor beta chains below all came from one sample that was sequenced in a study of identical twins. TCRdb ran MiXCR on the 5' RACE reads and lists one entry per CDR3 protein. This sample has about 920,000 distinct CDR3 sequences, with about 12% found just once. This same sample was also taken into another study, of yellow fever vaccine responses in identical twins.

Sequencing was done on a sample of PBMCs. The receptors shown here come from a young woman in good health.

This chain links TRBV7-8 with TRBJ2-5; D is uncertain. The germline V gene has CDR1 SGHVS and CDR2 FQNEAQ. Trimming removed 4 bases at V and 3 bases at J, with 9 bases between. This CDR3 spans 13 amino acids. CDR3 coding DNA: TGTGCCAGCAGCTCTCACACAAAAGAGACCCAGTACTTC. The encoded protein is CASSSHTKETQYF.

Ten or more counts support this clonotype. V gene TRBV28 combines with J gene TRBJ2-1; D is perhaps TRBD2 (5 bases). V was pared by 3 bases and J by 9 bases, with 15 bases between. Per germline, CDR1 MDHEN and CDR2 SYDVKM. The length of the CDR3 is 14 residues. The CDR3 region has the DNA TGTGCCAGCAGTTTCCTTCGGGGAACGTTTGAGCAGTTCTTC. Encoded protein: CASSFLRGTFEQFF.

This clonotype has more than one count but fewer than ten. The chain uses TRBV12-3 or TRBV12-4 and TRBJ2-5; no clear D gene. The ends were cut back, 1 base at V and 9 bases at J, with 15 bases in the middle. The CDR3 has 14 residues. The CDR3 spells CASSLGTGPGPQYF. CDR3 sequence (DNA): TGTGCCAGCAGTTTAGGTACTGGGCCCGGCCCCCAGTACTTC.

The rearrangement links TRBV20-1 to TRBJ2-1, with TRBD1 matching 8 bases. The V segment lost 6 bases and the J segment 3 bases; nucleotides outside the gene matches: 7. This CDR3 is built from 14 residues. Germline lookup yields CDR1 DFQATT and CDR2 SNEGSKA (reference sequence). The CDR3 loop reads CSAQGQERYNEQFF. For the CDR3, the DNA is TGCAGTGCCCAGGGACAGGAGCGCTACAATGAGCAGTTCTTC.

The J gene is TRBJ1-2, the V gene TRBV2; TRBD1 might be the D (5 bases). From germline, CDR1 is SNHLY and CDR2 FYNNEI. Trimming left V 6 bases short and J 2 bases short, with 13 bases between. This CDR3 is 14 amino acids long. The CDR3 region has the DNA TGTGCCAGCAGGGGACTGACTGCAAACTATGGCTACACCTTC. Protein: CASRGLTANYGYTF. Filled out from reference TRBV2 and TRBJ1-2, the complete variable domain reads EPEVTQTPSHQVTQMGQEVILRCVPISNHLYFYWYRQILGQKVEFLVSFYNNEISEKSEIFDDQFSVERPDGSNFTLKIRSTKLEDSAMYFCASRGLTANYGYTFGSGTRLTVV.

This clonotype appeared a few times. The chain has TRBV12-3 or TRBV12-4 and TRBJ2-2; 11 bases are a match to TRBD2. The CDR3 runs to 16 residues. After removal of 2 bases from V and 1 base from J, the junction contained 0 bases not matched to a gene. The DNA of the CDR3 is TGTGCCAGCAGTTTACTAGCGGGAGGGAACACCGGGGAGCTGTTTTTT. Protein: CASSLLAGGNTGELFF.

This clonotype was detected only a few times. The chain's CDR3 is CASSYVRQGTDTQYF. CDR3 in DNA: TGTGCCAGCAGTTACGTGAGACAGGGGACAGATACGCAGTATTTT. The V call is TRBV6-5, the J call TRBJ2-3; 8 nucleotides match TRBD1. Germline CDR1 and CDR2: MNHEY and SVGAGI. Trimming removed 2 bases from V and 3 bases from J; junction bases left unmatched: 4. The length of the CDR3 is 15 residues.